This T cell receptor beta chain originates from a study of regulatory T cells in long-lasting Graves disease. Findings and caveats of the study: Graves' patients with persistent disease showed TCR diversity lower than patients newly diagnosed.

Noted time point: newly diagnosed GD, antithyroid drugs for less than 3 months. Generation of the TCR library employed RNA extracted from PBMCs. There are many counts of this clonotype. Its antigen is currently unknown. The TCR beta library used iRepertoire HTBI primers with Arm-PCR amplification of CDR3. TCRdb processed the multiplex PCR reads anew with MiXCR; each CDR3 protein has one entry. The profile shows almost 450,000 distinct CDR3 sequences, about 16% of them singletons. The same data also contributed to another study, on T cells in Graves' hyperthyroidism and ophthalmopathy. From that second work: The HTBI primer set was used in a first-round RT-PCR of the TCR CDR3.

The specimen comprised peripheral blood mononuclear cells (PBMCs), sampled at new diagnosis, from a patient treated with antithyroid drugs. This sequence originates from a young woman with Graves disease.

CDR3 sequence: CARKERETIANEQFF. The DNA of the CDR3 is TGTGCCAGGAAGGAAAGGGAGACAATTGCCAATGAGCAGTTCTTC. The chain links TRBV2 to TRBJ2-1; the D gene is possibly TRBD2 (5 bases). The V gene lost 9 bases and the J gene lost 6 bases, with 21 bases spanning the gap. The CDR3 runs 15 residues. Germline CDR1 and CDR2: SNHLY and FYNNEI. The full variable domain, with the rest looked up from reference TRBV2 and TRBJ2-1, is EPEVTQTPSHQVTQMGQEVILRCVPISNHLYFYWYRQILGQKVEFLVSFYNNEISEKSEIFDDQFSVERPDGSNFTLKIRSTKLEDSAMYFCARKERETIANEQFFGPGTRLTVL.